The 12 T cell receptor beta chains below all came from one sample that was sequenced in a study of T cell repertoires in cytomegalovirus infection. Their target antigens are unknown. TCRdb passed the reads through MiXCR, listing each CDR3 protein once. Of about 360,000 distinct CDR3 sequences listed, around a third are singletons. The sequenced sample was cultured PBMCs, obtained from culture after CMV antigen stimulation. All receptors come from a human donor in good health (CMV status not recorded). Some clones in this sample may be carry-over from other donors' samples.

The chain uses TRBV19 and TRBJ1-1, with D uncertain. Trimming removed 2 bases from V and 5 bases from J, with 18 bases in between. The CDR3 loop spans 16 amino acids. Germline values: CDR1 LNHDA, CDR2 SQIVND (reference sequence). This CDR3 is CASSIRQVVLKTEAFF. DNA of the CDR3: TGTGCCAGTAGTATACGGCAGGTGGTTTTAAAGACTGAAGCTTTCTTT.

The gene calls are TRBV5-4 and TRBJ2-2; the D is unclear. V was pared by 0 bases and J by 1 base, with 10 bases between. CDR3 length: 16 residues. Per germline, CDR1 SGHNT and CDR2 YYREEE (reference sequence). This CDR3 reads CASSLESLRNTGELFF. CDR3 DNA sequence: TGTGCCAGCAGCTTGGAATCGCTTAGGAACACCGGGGAGCTGTTTTTT.

This clonotype was counted between two and nine times. The rearrangement links TRBV6-1 to TRBJ1-1; D unclear. This CDR3 is 13 amino acids long. Germline V lookup: CDR1 MNHNS, CDR2 SASEGT. Deletions cut 11 bases from V and 4 bases from J, with 17 bases between. The DNA for the CDR3 is TGTGCCGGAAAGTTCGGGGAAGGCACTGAAGCTTTCTTT. It codes for CAGKFGEGTEAFF.

This clonotype was observed a handful of times. The gene calls are TRBV7-8 and TRBJ2-3; D unclear. Germline-derived CDR1 and CDR2 are SGHVS and FQNEAQ. The CDR3 is 13 residues long. The germline V and J ends were trimmed by 1 base and 6 bases, with 8 bases remaining between them. CDR3 in amino acids: CASSLEIGDTQYF. CDR3 nucleotides: TGTGCCAGCAGCTTAGAAATTGGGGATACGCAGTATTTT.

This sequence joins TRBV20-1 and TRBJ2-1, with D perhaps given as TRBD1 or TRBD2 (5 bases each). CDR3 length: 12 residues. The V and J ends lost 4 bases and 7 bases respectively, with 11 bases between them. CDR1 is DFQATT, CDR2 SNEGSKA, per germline (reference sequence). CDR3: CSAKAWGNEQFF. The DNA of the CDR3 is TGCAGTGCTAAGGCTTGGGGGAATGAGCAGTTCTTC.

This clonotype was detected a few times. V is TRBV12-3 or TRBV12-4 and J is TRBJ2-2; 9 bases map to TRBD2. With 6 bases clipped from V and 1 base from J, the junction kept 3 bases outside the gene matches. This CDR3 spans 15 amino acids. As DNA, the CDR3 is TGTGCCAGCAGAGATAGCGGGAGGAACACCGGGGAGCTGTTTTTT. It codes for CASRDSGRNTGELFF.

This clonotype was recorded a few times. This rearrangement joins TRBV9 to TRBJ2-1; D not certain. Between the trimmed V and J ends, which lost 0 bases and 13 bases, there was a span of 17 bases. In germline, CDR1 is SGDLS, CDR2 YYNGEE. The CDR3 loop spans 14 amino acids. The CDR3, as DNA: TGTGCCAGCAGCGTAGACAGTACCCGGAACCCTCAGTTCTTC. Protein product: CASSVDSTRNPQFF. The whole variable domain, filled in from reference TRBV9 and TRBJ2-1, reads DSGVTQTPKHLITATGQRVTLRCSPRSGDLSVYWYQQSLDQGLQFLIQYYNGEERAKGNILERFSAQQFPDLHSELNLSSLELGDSALYFCASSVDSTRNPQFFGPGTRLTVL.

This clonotype is medium-sized by share. The chain joins TRBV7-2 to TRBJ2-5, with 7 positions matching TRBD1. The CDR3 is 15 residues long. Germline trimming cut 4 bases from V and 0 bases from J; bases unmatched to any gene: 5. The V gene's germline CDR1 is SGHTA and CDR2 FQGNSA. CDR3 sequence (DNA): TGTGCCAGCAGCTCATATACAGGGGACCAAGAGACCCAGTACTTC. This codes for CASSSYTGDQETQYF.

The genes are TRBV20-1 and TRBJ2-3; D ambiguous. This CDR3 has 15 residues. Trimming shortened V by 4 bases and J by 2 bases, and 16 bases separated the two germline ends. The germline gives CDR1 DFQATT, CDR2 SNEGSKA (reference sequence). CDR3 sequence reads: CSAILPTEHTDTQYF. CDR3 sequence (DNA): TGCAGTGCTATATTACCAACCGAGCACACAGATACGCAGTATTTT.

V gene TRBV28 combines with J gene TRBJ1-1, with D possibly matching TRBD1 (5 bases). V was clipped by 8 bases and J by 1 base, with 17 bases between them. The CDR3 consists of 15 residues. Germline-derived CDR1 and CDR2 are MDHEN and SYDVKM. As DNA, the CDR3 is TGTGCCAGCCCCCCTCAAGGGGATAGGAACACTGAAGCTTTCTTT. Its translation is CASPPQGDRNTEAFF.

This clonotype was seen more than once but under ten times. The genes are TRBV7-8 and TRBJ1-1, with 11 bases aligning to TRBD1. From germline, CDR1 is SGHVS and CDR2 FQNEAQ. The CDR3 extends over 15 amino acids. V shed 1 base, J shed 3 bases, and the junction held 1 base outside the gene matches. The CDR3 DNA reads as TGTGCCAGCAGCTTAGGGACAGGGGGCTACACTGAAGCTTTCTTT. Its translation: CASSLGTGGYTEAFF.

This clonotype was observed a few times. As DNA, the CDR3 is TGTGCCACCAGTTCCCCCGGCGGGAGCAATGAGCAGTTCTTC. Translated, it gives CATSSPGGSNEQFF. V and J are TRBV24-1 and TRBJ2-1; 7 bases agree with TRBD2. This CDR3 is built from 14 residues. Trimming took 6 bases from V and 6 from J; bases not matched to a gene: 7. CDR1 is KGHDR and CDR2 is SFDVKD in the germline V gene.